This is a list of T cell receptor beta chains from one sample in a study of cytomegalovirus exposure and HLA in healthy donors. Method: immunoSEQ multiplex PCR; TCRdb's copy keeps in-frame clones and lacks some. Altogether roughly 260,000 clones are present, almost 85% being singletons, with the ten largest covering 1.5% to 2.5%. Source material: PBMCs. The receptors were sampled from a woman between 40 and 50 years old in good health and CMV-seropositive. CDR3s include the opening cysteine and the closing phenylalanine or tryptophan. The D gene is left open where the match is weak. The size field is filled for only some rows; it gives once, few, many or a size class.

-	TRBV9	13	TRBJ2-5	-	TGTGCCAGCAGCGTGGGGCCCAGGGAGACCCAGTACTTC	CASSVGPRETQYF
-	TRBV7-9	14	TRBJ1-1	-	TGTGCCAGCAGCTTATCTCAGGGGAACACTGAAGCTTTCTTT	CASSLSQGNTEAFF
-	TRBV27	13	TRBJ2-5	-	TGTGCCAGCAGTACTAGGATCCAAGAGACCCAGTACTTC	CASSTRIQETQYF
once	TRBV18	13	TRBJ2-3	-	TGTGCCAGCTCACCATCCGGGAAGGATACGCAGTATTTT	CASSPSGKDTQYF
-	TRBV11-2	16	TRBJ1-1	TRBD1	TGTGCCAGCAGCCCCCAACAGGGGGTTCCTAACACTGAAGCTTTCTTT	CASSPQQGVPNTEAFF
-	TRBV5-1	13	TRBJ2-1	-	TGCGCCAGCAGTGGCGGTTCCTACAATGAGCAGTTCTTC	CASSGGSYNEQFF
-	TRBV11-3	15	TRBJ2-7	TRBD1	TGTGCCAGCAGCTTGGGGACAGGGGCGAACTACGAGCAGTACTTC	CASSLGTGANYEQYF
-	TRBV30	13	TRBJ2-5	-	TGTGCCTGGAGTGCAGGGTACCAAGAGACCCAGTACTTC	CAWSAGYQETQYF
-	TRBV6-5	11	TRBJ1-2	TRBD1	TGTGCCAGCAGCCGGGACAGCGGCTACACCTTC	CASSRDSGYTF
-	TRBV11-3	15	TRBJ2-4	-	TGTGCCAGCAGTTTAGGGGGGGGAACGGGGAACATTCAGTACTTC	CASSLGGGTGNIQYF
once	TRBV29-1	13	TRBJ1-2	-	TGCAGCGTTCTAGACAGTTTCAACTATGGCTACACCTTC	CSVLDSFNYGYTF
-	TRBV11-2	18	TRBJ2-7	TRBD2	TGTGCCAGCAGCTTAACATCAGTGGGCGGGAGGAGCTCCTACGAGCAGTACTTC	CASSLTSVGGRSSYEQYF
once	TRBV5-4	17	TRBJ2-1	TRBD2	TGTGCCAGCAGCCCGGGGGGGGCGGGAGCCATATCTAAGGAGCAGTTCTTC	CASSPGGAGAISKEQFF
-	TRBV5-1	16	TRBJ2-1	TRBD2	TGCGCCAGCAGCTTGGCCGGGGAGGGCGGTTTTGATGAGCAGTTCTTC	CASSLAGEGGFDEQFF
-	TRBV27	16	TRBJ2-2	-	TGTGCCAGCAGTTTAATTGCCAGGACGAACACCGGGGAGCTGTTTTTT	CASSLIARTNTGELFF
-	TRBV9	14	TRBJ1-1	-	TGTGCCAGCAGCGTATCGACAGTTGATCCAGAAGCTTTCTTT	CASSVSTVDPEAFF
-	TRBV19	19	TRBJ2-1	TRBD2	TGTGCCAGTAGAAACGCGGGACTAGCGGGAGAAGGATCCTACAATGAGCAGTTCTTC	CASRNAGLAGEGSYNEQFF
-	TRBV11-2	14	TRBJ2-7	-	TGTGCCAGCAGCTTAGTTCCAGGGGCCTACGAGCAGTACTTC	CASSLVPGAYEQYF
-	TRBV11-2	15	TRBJ2-1	TRBD2	TGTGCCAGCAGCAACCTAGCGGGTCGTTACAATGAGCAGTTCTTC	CASSNLAGRYNEQFF
-	TRBV19	15	TRBJ2-2	TRBD2	TGTGCCAGTAGTGACGCGGGAGGGAACACCGGGGAGCTGTTTTTT	CASSDAGGNTGELFF
-	TRBV9	19	TRBJ2-2	TRBD1	TGTGCCAGCAGTGCTGGGACAGGGGGCGCCGCATCCCTCACCGGGGAGCTGTTTTTT	CASSAGTGGAASLTGELFF
-	TRBV7-6	19	TRBJ2-1	-	TGTGCCAGCAGCTTAGGGGGTCTAGCGTCTCGGGGCTCCTACAATGAGCAGTTCTTC	CASSLGGLASRGSYNEQFF
-	TRBV2	15	TRBJ2-1	-	TGTGCCAGCAGCGCAGGACAGAGGAACTACAATGAGCAGTTCTTC	CASSAGQRNYNEQFF
once	TRBV4-3	15	TRBJ2-2	-	TGCGCCAGCAGCCAAGACCCAGGGAACACCGGGGAGCTGTTTTTT	CASSQDPGNTGELFF
-	TRBV7-2	15	TRBJ2-1	TRBD2	TGTGCCAGCAGGCCGGGACTAGCGGGATTTAATGAGCAGTTCTTC	CASRPGLAGFNEQFF
-	TRBV28	15	TRBJ2-7	TRBD2	TGTGCCAGCAGACTATGGACTAGCGGGATCAACGAGCAGTACTTC	CASRLWTSGINEQYF
-	TRBV27	15	TRBJ2-5	TRBD1	TGTGCCAGCAGTTTAACAACAGGGGGCGGGGAGACCCAGTACTTC	CASSLTTGGGETQYF
-	TRBV19	13	TRBJ1-1	-	TGTGCCAGTAGTATAGCCATGAACACTGAAGCTTTCTTT	CASSIAMNTEAFF